This is a list of T cell receptor beta chains from one sample in a study of PD-L1 blockade in urothelial cancer. Assay used: immunoSEQ multiplex PCR; TCRdb lists only in-frame clones, some missing. The sample includes about 24,000 clones, about four fifths seen only once; the top ten take around 9.5%. The sample in question was PBMCs, obtained around atezolizumab (anti-PD-L1) treatment. The receptors here all came from a man in his 70s with urothelial cancer. CDR3s include the opening cysteine and the closing phenylalanine or tryptophan. A D gene is named only where the DNA matches it firmly. Not every row has a clone size; where given, it reads once, few, many or a size class.

CDR3 protein: CASSYVAGNTEAFF
CDR3 DNA: TGTGCCAGCAGTTACGTGGCGGGGAACACTGAAGCTTTCTTT
D gene: NA
clone size: NA
V gene: TRBV6-5
J gene: TRBJ1-1

CDR3 protein: CASSLSLETQYF
CDR3 DNA: TGTGCCAGCAGCCTATCCTTAGAGACCCAGTACTTC
D gene: NA
clone size: NA
V gene: TRBV7-9
J gene: TRBJ2-5

CDR3 protein: CASSQPDLGGKGNAEAFF
CDR3 DNA: TGTGCCAGCTCACAACCGGATCTGGGGGGGAAAGGGAACGCTGAAGCTTTCTTT
D gene: NA
clone size: NA
V gene: TRBV18
J gene: TRBJ1-1

CDR3 protein: CASSEGGGAFF
CDR3 DNA: TGTGCCAGCAGTGAAGGCGGAGGAGCTTTCTTT
D gene: NA
clone size: NA
V gene: TRBV5-4
J gene: TRBJ1-1

CDR3 protein: CASSLVGGGQGTYEQYF
CDR3 DNA: TGTGCCAGCAGCTTAGTGGGAGGGGGACAGGGGACCTACGAGCAGTACTTC
D gene: TRBD1
clone size: NA
V gene: TRBV7-8
J gene: TRBJ2-7

CDR3 protein: CASSENMNEQFF
CDR3 DNA: TGTGCCAGCAGTGAAAACATGAATGAGCAGTTCTTC
D gene: NA
clone size: NA
V gene: TRBV25-1
J gene: TRBJ2-1

CDR3 protein: CASSFLAVWNEQFF
CDR3 DNA: TGTGCCAGCAGCTTTCTAGCGGTTTGGAATGAGCAGTTCTTC
D gene: TRBD2
clone size: once
V gene: TRBV5-6
J gene: TRBJ2-1

CDR3 protein: CASSSGQSYTDTQYF
CDR3 DNA: TGCGCCAGCAGTTCGGGACAGAGTTACACAGATACGCAGTATTTT
D gene: TRBD1
clone size: NA
V gene: TRBV5-1
J gene: TRBJ2-3

CDR3 protein: CASSQEFWNEQYF
CDR3 DNA: TGTGCCAGCAGCCAGGAGTTTTGGAACGAGCAGTACTTC
D gene: NA
clone size: NA
V gene: TRBV14
J gene: TRBJ2-7

CDR3 protein: CASSPSGASHYEQYF
CDR3 DNA: TGTGCCAGCAGCCCCAGCGGGGCCAGCCATTACGAGCAGTACTTC
D gene: TRBD2
clone size: once
V gene: TRBV28
J gene: TRBJ2-7

CDR3 protein: CASSWTTGVTDTQYF
CDR3 DNA: TGCGCCAGCAGCTGGACGACAGGGGTCACAGATACGCAGTATTTT
D gene: TRBD1
clone size: NA
V gene: TRBV5-1
J gene: TRBJ2-3

CDR3 protein: CASSLSSGQGGTGELFF
CDR3 DNA: TGTGCCAGCAGTCTTAGTTCCGGACAGGGGGGCACCGGGGAGCTGTTTTTT
D gene: TRBD1
clone size: NA
V gene: TRBV9
J gene: TRBJ2-2

CDR3 protein: CASSLLGVEEKLFF
CDR3 DNA: TGTGCCAGCAGTTTATTGGGAGTGGAGGAAAAACTGTTTTTT
D gene: NA
clone size: NA
V gene: TRBV27
J gene: TRBJ1-4

CDR3 protein: CASSQERTSSETQYF
CDR3 DNA: TGCGCCAGCAGCCAAGAGAGGACTAGCTCGGAGACCCAGTACTTC
D gene: TRBD2
clone size: NA
V gene: TRBV4-1
J gene: TRBJ2-5

CDR3 protein: CAISESSGGINEKLFF
CDR3 DNA: TGTGCCATCAGTGAGTCAAGTGGAGGGATTAATGAAAAACTGTTTTTT
D gene: NA
clone size: NA
V gene: TRBV10-3
J gene: TRBJ1-4

CDR3 protein: CASNPAGGEGEAFF
CDR3 DNA: TGTGCCAGCAATCCAGCAGGGGGCGAAGGTGAAGCTTTCTTT
D gene: TRBD1
clone size: few
V gene: TRBV7-2
J gene: TRBJ1-1

CDR3 protein: CSVQRGSVSGEQFF
CDR3 DNA: TGCAGCGTACAGCGCGGGTCGGTGTCTGGTGAGCAGTTCTTC
D gene: NA
clone size: NA
V gene: TRBV29-1
J gene: TRBJ2-1

CDR3 protein: CASSSTTGTGSYEQYF
CDR3 DNA: TGTGCCAGCTCATCAACGACAGGGACAGGGTCCTACGAGCAGTACTTC
D gene: TRBD1
clone size: NA
V gene: TRBV18
J gene: TRBJ2-7

CDR3 protein: CASRGTGPYEQYF
CDR3 DNA: TGTGCCAGCCGGGGGACAGGACCCTACGAGCAGTACTTC
D gene: TRBD1
clone size: NA
V gene: TRBV11-2
J gene: TRBJ2-7

CDR3 protein: CASGPGQLSGANVLTF
CDR3 DNA: TGCGCCAGCGGACCGGGACAGCTCTCTGGGGCCAACGTCCTGACTTTC
D gene: TRBD1
clone size: NA
V gene: TRBV5-1
J gene: TRBJ2-6

CDR3 protein: CASSTPGQGGSNYGYTF
CDR3 DNA: TGTGCCAGTAGCACTCCGGGACAGGGGGGGTCTAACTATGGCTACACCTTC
D gene: TRBD1
clone size: NA
V gene: TRBV19
J gene: TRBJ1-2

CDR3 protein: CASSLGSGDGEKLFF
CDR3 DNA: TGTGCCAGCAGCTTGGGATCAGGGGACGGTGAAAAACTGTTTTTT
D gene: NA
clone size: once
V gene: TRBV5-4
J gene: TRBJ1-4

CDR3 protein: CASSLGGNPYEQYF
CDR3 DNA: TGTGCCAGCAGCTTAGGGGGCAACCCCTACGAGCAGTACTTC
D gene: NA
clone size: once
V gene: TRBV11-3
J gene: TRBJ2-7

CDR3 protein: CASSFDSYNEQFF
CDR3 DNA: TGTGCCAGCAGTTTCGACAGTTACAATGAGCAGTTCTTC
D gene: NA
clone size: few
V gene: TRBV28
J gene: TRBJ2-1

CDR3 protein: CAWSEIRTSGRAGLGTDTQYF
CDR3 DNA: TGTGCCTGGAGTGAGATCAGGACTAGCGGGAGGGCGGGTTTAGGCACAGATACGCAGTATTTT
D gene: TRBD2
clone size: few
V gene: TRBV30
J gene: TRBJ2-3

CDR3 protein: CASSQDGPDEKLFF
CDR3 DNA: TGTGCCAGCAGCCAAGACGGTCCGGATGAAAAACTGTTTTTT
D gene: NA
clone size: NA
V gene: TRBV4-2
J gene: TRBJ1-4

CDR3 protein: CASSLGGTSYEQYF
CDR3 DNA: TGCGCCAGCAGCTTGGGCGGGACCTCCTACGAGCAGTACTTC
D gene: NA
clone size: NA
V gene: TRBV5-1
J gene: TRBJ2-7

CDR3 protein: CASSQDLSPGYSYEQYF
CDR3 DNA: TGTGCCAGCAGCCAAGATCTTAGTCCAGGGTACTCCTACGAGCAGTACTTC
D gene: NA
clone size: NA
V gene: TRBV14
J gene: TRBJ2-7

CDR3 protein: CASSQVGTGGADTQYF
CDR3 DNA: TGTGCCAGCAGCCAAGTTGGGACAGGGGGCGCAGATACGCAGTATTTT
D gene: TRBD1
clone size: NA
V gene: TRBV14
J gene: TRBJ2-3

CDR3 protein: CASNLDRFSNQPQHF
CDR3 DNA: TGTGCCTCTAACCTCGACAGGTTTAGCAATCAGCCCCAGCATTTT
D gene: NA
clone size: NA
V gene: TRBV6-5
J gene: TRBJ1-5

CDR3 protein: CAYWLAGLNEQYF
CDR3 DNA: TGTGCCTATTGGTTAGCGGGATTAAATGAGCAGTACTTC
D gene: TRBD2
clone size: NA
V gene: TRBV5-4
J gene: TRBJ2-7

CDR3 protein: CAWSQRKVTDTQYF
CDR3 DNA: TGTGCCTGGAGTCAGCGGAAAGTCACAGATACGCAGTATTTT
D gene: NA
clone size: NA
V gene: TRBV30
J gene: TRBJ2-3

CDR3 protein: CASSSQGWAEAFF
CDR3 DNA: TGTGCCAGCAGCTCTCAGGGATGGGCTGAAGCTTTCTTT
D gene: NA
clone size: NA
V gene: TRBV6-5
J gene: TRBJ1-1

CDR3 protein: CASSNADTREQYF
CDR3 DNA: TGCGCCAGCTCGAACGCCGATACTAGGGAGCAGTACTTC
D gene: NA
clone size: few
V gene: TRBV10-1
J gene: TRBJ2-7

CDR3 protein: CASSGQGERGSPEAFF
CDR3 DNA: TGTGCCAGCAGCGGACAGGGGGAGCGGGGGAGCCCTGAAGCTTTCTTT
D gene: TRBD1
clone size: NA
V gene: TRBV9
J gene: TRBJ1-1

CDR3 protein: CASTPRDRFGYAEAFF
CDR3 DNA: TGTGCCAGTACCCCCCGGGACAGGTTCGGGTACGCTGAAGCTTTCTTT
D gene: TRBD1
clone size: NA
V gene: TRBV19
J gene: TRBJ1-1

CDR3 protein: CASSYSSRTSYEQYF
CDR3 DNA: TGTGCCAGCAGTTACTCGTCAAGGACTAGCTACGAGCAGTACTTC
D gene: TRBD2
clone size: NA
V gene: TRBV6-5
J gene: TRBJ2-7

CDR3 protein: CSVQLMETQYF
CDR3 DNA: TGCAGCGTTCAACTGATGGAGACCCAGTACTTC
D gene: NA
clone size: NA
V gene: TRBV29-1
J gene: TRBJ2-5

CDR3 protein: CSVDFFRDSSYEQYF
CDR3 DNA: TGCAGCGTTGATTTTTTCCGGGACAGCTCCTACGAGCAGTACTTC
D gene: TRBD1
clone size: NA
V gene: TRBV29-1
J gene: TRBJ2-7

CDR3 protein: CTSSPHVRQTSGANVLTF
CDR3 DNA: TGTACCAGCAGCCCACACGTGAGGCAGACCTCTGGGGCCAACGTCCTGACTTTC
D gene: NA
clone size: NA
V gene: TRBV9
J gene: TRBJ2-6

CDR3 protein: CASSFSGSGNTIYF
CDR3 DNA: TGTGCCAGCAGTTTTTCCGGCTCTGGAAACACCATATATTTT
D gene: NA
clone size: NA
V gene: TRBV27
J gene: TRBJ1-3

CDR3 protein: CAWQWNTEAFF
CDR3 DNA: TGTGCCTGGCAGTGGAACACTGAAGCTTTCTTT
D gene: NA
clone size: few
V gene: TRBV30
J gene: TRBJ1-1

CDR3 protein: CASSLQGSGQPQHF
CDR3 DNA: TGTGCCAGCAGTTTACAGGGGTCGGGTCAGCCCCAGCATTTT
D gene: TRBD1
clone size: NA
V gene: TRBV2
J gene: TRBJ1-5

CDR3 protein: CASSPGTLMNTEAFF
CDR3 DNA: TGCGCCAGCAGCCCGGGGACACTTATGAACACTGAAGCTTTCTTT
D gene: NA
clone size: NA
V gene: TRBV5-1
J gene: TRBJ1-1

CDR3 protein: CASSLYKETEAFF
CDR3 DNA: TGCGCCAGCAGCTTATATAAGGAGACTGAAGCTTTCTTT
D gene: NA
clone size: NA
V gene: TRBV5-1
J gene: TRBJ1-1

CDR3 protein: CASSPTEGTQYF
CDR3 DNA: TGTGCCAGCAGCCCCACCGAGGGGACCCAGTACTTC
D gene: NA
clone size: NA
V gene: TRBV7-8
J gene: TRBJ2-5

CDR3 protein: CASSLVGGRGYGYTF
CDR3 DNA: TGTGCCAGCAGCTTAGTAGGCGGCAGGGGCTATGGCTACACCTTC
D gene: NA
clone size: NA
V gene: TRBV7-9
J gene: TRBJ1-2

CDR3 protein: CASSDQGRYQPQHF
CDR3 DNA: TGTGCCAGTAGTGACCAGGGTAGGTATCAGCCCCAGCATTTT
D gene: NA
clone size: NA
V gene: TRBV19
J gene: TRBJ1-5

CDR3 protein: CASSNRGTTEAFF
CDR3 DNA: TGTGCCAGTAGTAACAGGGGTACCACTGAAGCTTTCTTT
D gene: TRBD1
clone size: NA
V gene: TRBV19
J gene: TRBJ1-1

CDR3 protein: CASRQGAANEKLFF
CDR3 DNA: TGTGCCAGCAGACAGGGGGCGGCTAATGAAAAACTGTTTTTT
D gene: TRBD1
clone size: NA
V gene: TRBV7-9
J gene: TRBJ1-4

CDR3 protein: CASSLLGGQGPYNEQFF
CDR3 DNA: TGTGCCAGCAGTTTATTGGGAGGGCAGGGGCCCTACAATGAGCAGTTCTTC
D gene: NA
clone size: NA
V gene: TRBV28
J gene: TRBJ2-1

CDR3 protein: CASSSVTSGDSYEQYF
CDR3 DNA: TGTGCCAGCAGCTCCGTGACTAGCGGGGATTCCTACGAGCAGTACTTC
D gene: TRBD2
clone size: NA
V gene: TRBV7-9
J gene: TRBJ2-7

CDR3 protein: CASSDRLAGESDTQYF
CDR3 DNA: TGTGCCAGCAGTGACCGTCTAGCGGGAGAGTCGGATACGCAGTATTTT
D gene: TRBD2
clone size: NA
V gene: TRBV7-9
J gene: TRBJ2-3

CDR3 protein: CASSLGGGIGDGISYEQYF
CDR3 DNA: TGTGCCAGCAGCTTAGGCGGAGGGATCGGAGACGGTATTTCCTACGAGCAGTACTTC
D gene: NA
clone size: NA
V gene: TRBV13
J gene: TRBJ2-7

CDR3 protein: CASRGRTGKKDTQYF
CDR3 DNA: TGTGCCAGCAGGGGGAGGACAGGGAAAAAAGATACGCAGTATTTT
D gene: TRBD1
clone size: NA
V gene: TRBV13
J gene: TRBJ2-3

CDR3 protein: CASSLATGKYNEQFF
CDR3 DNA: TGTGCCAGCAGCTTAGCGACAGGGAAATACAATGAGCAGTTCTTC
D gene: TRBD1
clone size: NA
V gene: TRBV11-2
J gene: TRBJ2-1

CDR3 protein: CASSSGGQGAIYEQYF
CDR3 DNA: TGTGCCAGCAGTTCAGGGGGGCAGGGGGCGATCTACGAGCAGTACTTC
D gene: TRBD1
clone size: NA
V gene: TRBV6-5
J gene: TRBJ2-7